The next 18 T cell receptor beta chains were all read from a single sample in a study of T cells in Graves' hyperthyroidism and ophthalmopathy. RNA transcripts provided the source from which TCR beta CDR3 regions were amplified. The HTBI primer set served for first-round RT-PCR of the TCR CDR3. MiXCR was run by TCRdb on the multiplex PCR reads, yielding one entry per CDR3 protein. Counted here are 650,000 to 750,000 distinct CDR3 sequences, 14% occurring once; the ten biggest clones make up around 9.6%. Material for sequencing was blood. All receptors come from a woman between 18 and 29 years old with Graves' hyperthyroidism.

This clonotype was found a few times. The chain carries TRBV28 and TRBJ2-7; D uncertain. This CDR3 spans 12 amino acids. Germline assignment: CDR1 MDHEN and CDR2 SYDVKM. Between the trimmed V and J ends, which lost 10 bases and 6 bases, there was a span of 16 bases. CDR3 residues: CATTDGPPEQYF. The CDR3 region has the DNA TGTGCCACCACGGACGGCCCGCCCGAGCAGTACTTC.

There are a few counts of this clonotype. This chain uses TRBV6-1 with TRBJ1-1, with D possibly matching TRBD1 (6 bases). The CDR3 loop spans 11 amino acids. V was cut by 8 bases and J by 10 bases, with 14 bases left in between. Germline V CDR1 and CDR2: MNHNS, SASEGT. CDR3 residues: CASEGGGSAFF. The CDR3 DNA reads TGTGCCAGCGAAGGGGGGGGTTCAGCTTTCTTT.

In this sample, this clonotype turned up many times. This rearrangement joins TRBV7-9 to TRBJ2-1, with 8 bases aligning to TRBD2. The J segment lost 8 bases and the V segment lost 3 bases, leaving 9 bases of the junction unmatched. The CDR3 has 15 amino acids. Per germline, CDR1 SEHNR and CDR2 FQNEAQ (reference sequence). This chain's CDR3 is CASSFRRGASDEQFF. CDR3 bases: TGTGCCAGCAGCTTTCGGCGGGGGGCCAGCGATGAGCAGTTCTTC.

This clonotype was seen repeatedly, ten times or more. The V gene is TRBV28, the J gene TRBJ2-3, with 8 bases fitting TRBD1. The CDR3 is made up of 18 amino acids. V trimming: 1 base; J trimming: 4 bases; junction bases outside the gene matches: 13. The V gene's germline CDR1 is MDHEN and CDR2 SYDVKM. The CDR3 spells CASSLFAGGSRKADTQYF. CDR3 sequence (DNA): TGTGCCAGCAGTTTATTCGCAGGGGGCAGTCGAAAGGCAGATACGCAGTATTTT.

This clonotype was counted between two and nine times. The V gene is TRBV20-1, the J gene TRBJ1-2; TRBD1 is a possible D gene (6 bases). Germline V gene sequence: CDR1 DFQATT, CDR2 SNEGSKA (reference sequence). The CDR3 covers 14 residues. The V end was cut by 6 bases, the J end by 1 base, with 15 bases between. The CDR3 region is CSASGHTDNYGYTF. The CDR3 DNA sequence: TGCAGTGCGTCGGGACACACGGATAACTATGGCTACACCTTC.

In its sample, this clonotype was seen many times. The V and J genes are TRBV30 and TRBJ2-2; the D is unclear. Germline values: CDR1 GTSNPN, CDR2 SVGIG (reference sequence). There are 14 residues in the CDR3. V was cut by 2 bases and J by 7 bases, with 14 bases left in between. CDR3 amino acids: CAWSNGGRRGELFF. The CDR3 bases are TGTGCCTGGAGTAACGGTGGAAGACGCGGGGAGCTGTTTTTT.

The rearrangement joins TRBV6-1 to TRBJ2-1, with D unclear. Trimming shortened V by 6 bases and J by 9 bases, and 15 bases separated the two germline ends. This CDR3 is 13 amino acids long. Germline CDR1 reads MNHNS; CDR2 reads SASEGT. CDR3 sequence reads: CASRPRPWGEQFF. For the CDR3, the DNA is TGTGCCAGCAGACCCCGACCATGGGGTGAGCAGTTCTTC.

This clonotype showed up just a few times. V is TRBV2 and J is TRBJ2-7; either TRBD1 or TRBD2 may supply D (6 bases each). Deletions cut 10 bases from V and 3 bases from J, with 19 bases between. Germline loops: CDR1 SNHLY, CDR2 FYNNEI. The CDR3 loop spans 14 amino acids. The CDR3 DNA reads TGTGCCACCGTGACAGGAGGGGGAATCTACGAGCAGTACTTC. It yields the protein CATVTGGGIYEQYF.

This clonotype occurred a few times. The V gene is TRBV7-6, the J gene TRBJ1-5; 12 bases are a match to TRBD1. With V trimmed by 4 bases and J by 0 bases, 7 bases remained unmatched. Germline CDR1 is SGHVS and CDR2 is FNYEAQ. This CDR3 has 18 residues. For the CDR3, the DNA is TGTGCCAGCAGCTCCGGGACAGGGGGCCCCTATAGCAATCAGCCCCAGCATTTT. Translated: CASSSGTGGPYSNQPQHF.

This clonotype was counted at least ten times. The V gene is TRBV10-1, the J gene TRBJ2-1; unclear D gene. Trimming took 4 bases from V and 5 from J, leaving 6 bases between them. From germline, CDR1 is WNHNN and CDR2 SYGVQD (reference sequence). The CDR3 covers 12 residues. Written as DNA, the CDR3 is TGCGCCAGCAGTGGCCAGCACAATGAGCAGTTCTTC. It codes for CASSGQHNEQFF.

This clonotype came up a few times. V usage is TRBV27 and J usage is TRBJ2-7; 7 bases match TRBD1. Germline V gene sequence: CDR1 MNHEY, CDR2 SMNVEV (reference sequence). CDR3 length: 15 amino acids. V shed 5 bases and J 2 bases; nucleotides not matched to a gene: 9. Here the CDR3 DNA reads TGTGCCAGCAGTCCCTCCCCCAGGGGGACCTACGAGCAGTACTTC. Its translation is CASSPSPRGTYEQYF.

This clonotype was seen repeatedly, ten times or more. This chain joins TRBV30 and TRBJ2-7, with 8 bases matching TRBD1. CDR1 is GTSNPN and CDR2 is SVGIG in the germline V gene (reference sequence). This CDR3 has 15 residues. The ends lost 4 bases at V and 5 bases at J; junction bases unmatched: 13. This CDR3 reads CAWTLYGTGYDEQYF. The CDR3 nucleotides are TGTGCCTGGACCCTGTACGGGACAGGTTATGACGAGCAGTACTTC. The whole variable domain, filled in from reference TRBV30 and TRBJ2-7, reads SQTIHQWPATLVQPVGSPLSLECTVEGTSNPNLYWYRQAAGRGLQLLFYSVGIGQISSEVPQNLSASRPQDRQFILSSKKLLLSDSGFYLCAWTLYGTGYDEQYFGPGTRLTVT.

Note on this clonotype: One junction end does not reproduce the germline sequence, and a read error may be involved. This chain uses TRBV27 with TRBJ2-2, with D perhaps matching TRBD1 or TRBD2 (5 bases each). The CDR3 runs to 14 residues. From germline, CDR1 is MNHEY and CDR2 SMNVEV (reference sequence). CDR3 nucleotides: TGTGCCAGCAGTTTATGGCCCGGGACCGGGGAGCCGTTTTTT. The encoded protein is CASSLWPGTGEPFF.

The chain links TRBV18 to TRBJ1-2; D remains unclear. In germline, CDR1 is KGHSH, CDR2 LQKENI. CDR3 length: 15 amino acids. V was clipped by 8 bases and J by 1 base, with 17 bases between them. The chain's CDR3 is CASSEQSYLNYGYTF. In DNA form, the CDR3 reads TGTGCCAGCAGCGAACAGTCATACCTTAACTATGGCTACACCTTC.

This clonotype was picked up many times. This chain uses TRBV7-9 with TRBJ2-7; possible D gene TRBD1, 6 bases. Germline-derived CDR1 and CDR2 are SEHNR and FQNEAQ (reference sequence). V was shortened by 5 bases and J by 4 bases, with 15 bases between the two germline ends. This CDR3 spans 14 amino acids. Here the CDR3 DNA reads TGTGCCAGCAGCAGTAAGTTAGGGGGATACGAGCAGTACTTC. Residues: CASSSKLGGYEQYF. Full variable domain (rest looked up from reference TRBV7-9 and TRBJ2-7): DTGVSQNPRHKITKRGQNVTFRCDPISEHNRLYWYRQTLGQGPEFLTYFQNEAQLEKSRLLSDRFSAERPKGSFSTLEIQRTEQGDSAMYLCASSSKLGGYEQYFGPGTRLTVT.

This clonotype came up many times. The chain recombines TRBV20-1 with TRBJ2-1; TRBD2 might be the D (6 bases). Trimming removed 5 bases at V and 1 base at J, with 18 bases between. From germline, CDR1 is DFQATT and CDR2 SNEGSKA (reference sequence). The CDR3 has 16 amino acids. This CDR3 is CSAGADRRGSYNEQFF. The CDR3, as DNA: TGCAGTGCTGGGGCGGATCGGCGGGGATCCTACAATGAGCAGTTCTTC.

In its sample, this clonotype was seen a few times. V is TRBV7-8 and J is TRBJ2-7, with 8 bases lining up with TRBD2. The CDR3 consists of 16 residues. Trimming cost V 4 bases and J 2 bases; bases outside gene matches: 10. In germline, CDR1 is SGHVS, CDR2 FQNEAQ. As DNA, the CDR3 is TGTGCCAGCAGCTACAGGAGATTAGCGGGGACCTACGAGCAGTACTTC. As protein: CASSYRRLAGTYEQYF.

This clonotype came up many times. Written as DNA, the CDR3 is TGTGCCAGCAGTTACGCCGACGGACAGGGCCAAGAGACCCAGTACTTC. This codes for CASSYADGQGQETQYF. V is TRBV6-5 and J is TRBJ2-5; 8 bases map to TRBD1. V trimming: 2 bases; J trimming: 1 base; junction bases outside the gene matches: 6. Germline CDR1 is MNHEY and CDR2 is SVGAGI. The CDR3 runs 16 residues.